These 5 T cell receptor beta chains came from one sample sequenced in a study of liver allograft versus peripheral blood T cells. About the study: T cell receptor repertoires in transplanted livers were compared with those in recipients' peripheral blood.

TCRdb itself ran the reads through MiXCR, one entry per CDR3 protein. The table lists approximately 1,300 distinct CDR3 sequences, approximately 12% of them singletons, with about 7.8% in the top ten. The receptor source for this set is a human patient who had a liver transplant. The graft donor may have contributed some T cells.

This clonotype rates as large (0.1 to 1%). The chain couples TRBV6-2 or TRBV6-3 to TRBJ1-2, with D possibly TRBD1 on 5 matching bases. This CDR3 contains 13 residues. V dropped 3 bases and J dropped 2 bases, with 7 bases sitting between them. Germline V gene data show CDR1 as MNHEY and CDR2 as SVGEGT. The CDR3 DNA follows: TGTGCCAGCAGTTATACAGGAAACTATGGCTACACCTTC. Its translation is CASSYTGNYGYTF.

About this clonotype itself: It may be a read error: a sequence one base away is much more abundant. This rearrangement joins TRBV5-6 to TRBJ2-7, with D possibly called TRBD1 or TRBD2 (5 bases each). The J call may be wrong; the DNA end is better matched by TRBJ2-1. The CDR3 loop spans 12 amino acids. CDR1 SGHDT and CDR2 YYEEEE come from the germline V gene. The CDR3 spells CASSLVGDEQFF. CDR3 nucleotide sequence: TGTGCCAGCAGCTTGGTGGGGGACGAGCAGTTCTTC.

By share, this clonotype counts as medium-sized (0.01 to 0.1%). The V gene is TRBV7-2, the J gene TRBJ2-3; 10 bases are a match to TRBD2. V was clipped by 1 base and J by 0 bases; unmatched bases: 4. Germline V CDR1 and CDR2: SGHTA, FQGNSA. This CDR3 spans 17 amino acids. The CDR3 spells CASSLEGLATSTDTQYF. The CDR3 bases are TGTGCCAGCAGCTTAGAGGGACTAGCGACTAGCACAGATACGCAGTATTTT.

The V call is TRBV25-1, the J call TRBJ2-3; D assignment may be TRBD1 or TRBD2 (5 bases each). V gave up 1 base and J gave up 5 bases, with 13 bases separating them. The CDR3 extends over 15 amino acids. Germline V gene data show CDR1 as MGHDK and CDR2 as SYGVNS. CDR3 loop: CASSESPGTGDTQYF. In nucleotides, the CDR3 is TGTGCCAGCAGTGAATCCCCAGGGACGGGAGATACGCAGTATTTT.

By frequency in the sample, this clonotype is medium-sized. The chain carries TRBV7-2 and TRBJ2-7; TRBD1 matches 10 bases. The germline V gene has CDR1 SGHTA and CDR2 FQGNSA. The length of the CDR3 is 15 residues. Trimming cost V 3 bases and J 1 base; bases outside gene matches: 3. The CDR3 sequence: CASSFDRGLSYEQYV. The CDR3 nucleotides read TGTGCCAGCAGCTTCGACAGGGGGCTTTCCTACGAGCAGTACGTC.